A single T cell receptor beta chain is shown here with its context. This clonotype was seen ten or more times. Its antigen is currently not known. The input lacks base qualities; no much larger clone sits a single base away. Libraries were built with multiplex PCR. Sequenced using an Illumina HiSeq 4000. CDR3 regions were amplified by Arm-PCR with iRepertoire HTBI primers to construct TCR beta libraries. Before sequencing, the PCR products went through gel purification. The original pipeline was this. Gene usage analysis of CDR3 amino acid clonotypes relied on the approximately 60 TRBV and 13 to 15 TRBJ segments identified across samples. Filtered high-quality paired reads were merged into contigs using COPE and FqMerger. BLAST was used to align contigs to IMGT TRBV, TRBD and TRBJ reference genes, with CDR3 defined following IMGT. Any clonotype with a frequency above 0.1% was classified as a highly expanded clone. Shannon entropy served as the measure of repertoire diversity, while the Gini coefficient captured V-J evenness. Clonotypes shared by more than one individual were considered public. TCRdb ran its own pipeline on the public reads, namely fastp trimming at Q25 and MiXCR clone calling, and kept in-frame beta chains. Every entry covers one CDR3 protein and lists the most common genes and DNA from its rows. The V and J calls were determined by TCRdb, not by the authors. Counted in this sample were 350,000 to 500,000 distinct CDR3 sequences; 12% to 15% of them appeared once. The ten largest clones represent approximately 15% of the sample.

From the germline V gene, CDR1 is SGHRS and CDR2 is YFSETQ. The germline ends are 22 bases apart after V is trimmed by 0 bases and J by 9 bases. Inclusive of the bounding cysteine and phenylalanine, the CDR3 is 17 residues long. CDR3 DNA is the only sequence kept; it has 51 bases, read in frame from the first base. This specimen belongs to a study of regulatory T cells in long-lasting Graves disease (dated by TCRdb to the early 2020s). Background on the whole study: In the newly diagnosed Graves' disease group, patients had been taking antithyroid drugs for less than 3 months. This study used TCR sequencing and RNA sequencing of peripheral blood to compare persistent Graves' disease patients against newly diagnosed Graves' disease patients. The study was registered as a clinical trial and conducted in China. A total of approximately 35 samples underwent TCR sequencing: roughly 13 from persistent and roughly 20 from newly diagnosed Graves' disease patients. Points the paper makes about the study in general: Only the TCR beta chain was sequenced and analyzed. Persistent disease showed preferential use of TRBV28, TRBJ1-2 and TRBJ2-5, whereas newly diagnosed disease favored TRBV20-1 and TRBJ2-1. The authors noted that the small sample size was a limitation that may lower accuracy. The study examined only peripheral blood because the primary lesion, thyroid tissue, could not be accessed. Compared with newly diagnosed patients, persistent Graves' disease patients had lower TCR Shannon entropy and fewer highly expanded clones, which suggests clonal expansion. More public clonotypes were shared among persistent patients (around 3,000) than among newly diagnosed patients (966).

Sample time point, as interpreted from the label and publication: newly diagnosed GD, antithyroid drugs for less than 3 months. RNA was extracted from PBMCs in TRIzol for both TCR sequencing and RNA sequencing. Graves' disease was diagnosed according to American Thyroid Association guidelines. Recruitment of patients was carried out at an endocrinology department in Xi'an, China. Each patient gave approximately 9 milliliters of peripheral blood, collected in an EDTA anticoagulant tube. PBMCs were isolated by Ficoll Paque Plus density gradient separation without further T cell sorting. An Agilent 2100 Bioanalyzer and agarose gel were used to assess RNA quality, and a NanoDrop 2000 was used to measure RNA concentration. The sample was also reused in another study, on T cells in Graves' hyperthyroidism and ophthalmopathy. As described in the second report: Stable Graves' hyperthyroidism was defined as no progression to ophthalmopathy during 18 months of follow-up. The hyperthyroidism patients were between 18 and 65 years old and newly diagnosed, with a disease duration of less than 2 months. Any patient with an uncontrolled infection, another autoimmune disease, pregnancy or lactation was excluded. Diagnoses relied on clinical symptoms, serum thyroxine and TRAb, thyroid ultrasound and orbital computed tomography. The TCR CDR3 was subjected to a first round of RT-PCR using the HTBI primer set and the Qiagen OneStep RT-PCR kit. Most expanded thyroid clonotypes (frequency above 0.001) were also detected in blood, a finding suggesting that blood repertoires may reflect thyroid immune responses. A model built on a 13 V-J signature distinguished ophthalmopathy from stable hyperthyroidism, reaching 85% to 90% sensitivity and around 81% specificity in cross-validation and 80%/75% in testing. In validation, the model predicted progression to ophthalmopathy a median of 6.5 months before onset, with over 55% sensitivity and just under 75% specificity. To identify TCR V-J signatures that set the groups apart, the researchers used a discovery cohort of 95 to 100 patients, made up of around 42 with Graves' ophthalmopathy and some 56 with stable Graves' hyperthyroidism. Prospective prediction of ophthalmopathy was tested in an independent validation cohort of under 20 hyperthyroidism patients and 17 patients who later progressed to ophthalmopathy. The 95 to 100 discovery patients were divided at random into training and test sets in a 7:3 ratio. In several Graves' hyperthyroidism patients, the study also compared T-cell repertoires from thyroid tissue with T-cell repertoires from blood. After blood sampling, hyperthyroidism patients were treated with methimazole at a starting dose of 30 mg daily, and ophthalmopathy patients were treated with high-dose intravenous methylprednisolone. Libraries were constructed in a second round of multiplex PCR, after which size selection and purification were performed. Paired-end sequencing of the libraries was performed with 100 bp reads on an Illumina HiSeq2000. SOAPnuke was used to process the raw data, with reads discarded if the reads contained adapters or uncalled bases, had a mean Phred below 15, or lacked an exact constant-primer or identifier match. High-quality paired reads were merged using COPE v1.2.5, and each unique nucleotide sequence was defined as a clonotype. MiTCR v1.1 was used to align the clonotypes against IMGT TRBV, TRBD and TRBJ reference segments. The analysis was restricted to V-J combinations with a frequency above 0.0001, which together covered 99% to 99.2% of the repertoires. The TCS score was defined as F50 (clonal expansion) divided by E x V (chaos), with BLOSUM62-based TCRdist calculated between CDR3 peptides within each V-J. Welch's t-statistics and random forest reduced roughly 540 V-J features to some 14, which were used in a naive Bayes classifier (R e1071). No statistical method was used to set the sample size in advance, and investigators knew the group allocation. The paper describes TCR Vbeta CDR3 sequencing of 140 or so peripheral blood samples, made up of roughly 40 ophthalmopathy patients, roughly 80 hyperthyroidism patients and 17 progressor patients.

This specimen consisted of peripheral blood mononuclear cells (PBMCs), obtained at new diagnosis, from a patient treated with antithyroid drugs. The source is a woman in her fifties or sixties with Graves disease. Donor details come from another sample of the same person, matched by shared clones. In this chain, TRBV5-1 is recombined with TRBJ2-1, with the D assignment possibly TRBD1 or TRBD2, given 7 matching bases for each. The DNA sequence is TGCGCCAGCAGCTTGGTTCCCGACAGGGCGGGAGACCGTGAGCAGTTCTTC. This codes for CASSLVPDRAGDREQFF.